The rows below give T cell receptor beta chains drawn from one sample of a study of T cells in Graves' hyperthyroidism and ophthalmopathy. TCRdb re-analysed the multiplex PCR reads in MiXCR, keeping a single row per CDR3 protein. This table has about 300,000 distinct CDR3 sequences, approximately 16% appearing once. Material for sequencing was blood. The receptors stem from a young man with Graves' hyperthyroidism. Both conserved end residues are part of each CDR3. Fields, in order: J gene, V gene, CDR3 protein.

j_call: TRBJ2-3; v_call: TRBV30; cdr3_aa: CAWSPGRGRDTQYF
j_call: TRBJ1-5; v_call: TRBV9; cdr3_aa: CASSFRDRPDQPQHF
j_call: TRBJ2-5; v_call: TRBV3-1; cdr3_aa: CASSQDDGETQYF
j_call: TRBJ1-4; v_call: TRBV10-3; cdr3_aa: CAISRDGLNEKLFF
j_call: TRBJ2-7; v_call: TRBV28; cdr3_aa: CASSGSLGYEQYF
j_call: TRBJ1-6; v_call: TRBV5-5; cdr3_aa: CASSSLDNSPLHF
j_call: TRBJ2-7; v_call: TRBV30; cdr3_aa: CAWSVRSGEQYF
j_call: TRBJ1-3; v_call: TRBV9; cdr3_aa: CASSPGFPIYF
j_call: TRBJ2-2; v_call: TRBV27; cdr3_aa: CASSLAFGSNTGELFF
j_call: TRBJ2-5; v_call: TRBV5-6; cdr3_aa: CASSLRTALETQYF
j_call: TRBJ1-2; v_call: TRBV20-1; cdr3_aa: CSARDGQNYGYTF
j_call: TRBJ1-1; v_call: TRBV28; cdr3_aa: CASSLDLVTGDTEAFF
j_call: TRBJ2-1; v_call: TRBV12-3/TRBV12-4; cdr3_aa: CASSRSAVEQFF
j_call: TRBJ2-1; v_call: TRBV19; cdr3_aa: CASVGTSGSVSSEQFF
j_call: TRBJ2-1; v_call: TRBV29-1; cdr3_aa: CSVLVAEYNEQFF
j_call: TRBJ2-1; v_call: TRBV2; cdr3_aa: CASSEGGPGRDNEQFF
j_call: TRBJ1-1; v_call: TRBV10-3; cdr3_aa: CAISESTGRTEAFF
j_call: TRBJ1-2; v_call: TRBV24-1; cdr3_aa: CATSDSYGYTF
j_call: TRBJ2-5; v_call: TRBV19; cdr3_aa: CASWTPRIAQETQYF
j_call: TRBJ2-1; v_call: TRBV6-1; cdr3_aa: CASSDRIASADNEQFF
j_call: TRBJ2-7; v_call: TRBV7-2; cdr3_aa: CASSQPWVGQTYEQYF
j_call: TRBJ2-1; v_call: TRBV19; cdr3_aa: CASSIQGAIEQFF
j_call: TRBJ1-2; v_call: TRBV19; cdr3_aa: CASSPMDRLYGYTF
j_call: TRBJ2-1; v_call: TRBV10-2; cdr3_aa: CASSEGTHNEQFF
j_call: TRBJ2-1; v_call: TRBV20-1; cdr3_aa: CSERPSSYNEQFF
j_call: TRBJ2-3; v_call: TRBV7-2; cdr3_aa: CASSKPGSRLTDTQYF
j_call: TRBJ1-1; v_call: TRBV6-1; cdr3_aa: CANSTTGDTEAFF
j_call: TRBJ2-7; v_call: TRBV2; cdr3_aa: CASPGQGDSYEQYF